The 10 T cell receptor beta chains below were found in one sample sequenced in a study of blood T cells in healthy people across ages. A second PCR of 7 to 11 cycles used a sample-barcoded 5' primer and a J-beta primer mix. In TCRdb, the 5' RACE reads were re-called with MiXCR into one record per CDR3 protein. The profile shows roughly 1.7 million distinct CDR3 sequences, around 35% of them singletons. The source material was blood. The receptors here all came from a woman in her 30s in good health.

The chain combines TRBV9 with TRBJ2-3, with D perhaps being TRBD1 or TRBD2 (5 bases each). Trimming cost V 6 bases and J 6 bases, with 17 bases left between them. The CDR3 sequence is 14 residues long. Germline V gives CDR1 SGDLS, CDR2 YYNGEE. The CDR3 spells CASTSGPIEDTQYF. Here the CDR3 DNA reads TGTGCCAGCACCTCGGGGCCAATAGAGGATACGCAGTATTTT.

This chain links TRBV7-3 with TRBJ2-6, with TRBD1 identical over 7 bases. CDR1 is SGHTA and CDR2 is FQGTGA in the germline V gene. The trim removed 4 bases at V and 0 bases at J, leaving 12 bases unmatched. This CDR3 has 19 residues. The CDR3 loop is CASSSEPDRLFSGANVLTF. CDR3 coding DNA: TGTGCCAGCAGCTCAGAACCGGACAGGTTATTCTCTGGGGCCAACGTCCTGACTTTC.

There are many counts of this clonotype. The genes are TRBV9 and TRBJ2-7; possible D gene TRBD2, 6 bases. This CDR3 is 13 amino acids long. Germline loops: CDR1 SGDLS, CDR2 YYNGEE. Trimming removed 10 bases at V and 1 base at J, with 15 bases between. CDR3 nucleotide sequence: TGTGCCGGAGGGGACTGCAGGTCCTACGAGCAGTACTTC. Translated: CAGGDCRSYEQYF.

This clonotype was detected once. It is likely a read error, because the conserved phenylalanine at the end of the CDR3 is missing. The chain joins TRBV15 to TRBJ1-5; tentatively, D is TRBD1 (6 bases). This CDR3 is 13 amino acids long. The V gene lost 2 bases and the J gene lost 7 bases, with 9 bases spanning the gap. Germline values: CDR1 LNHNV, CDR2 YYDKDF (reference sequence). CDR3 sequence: CATSRNREQPQHY. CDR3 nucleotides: TGTGCCACCAGCAGAAACAGGGAACAGCCCCAGCATTAT.

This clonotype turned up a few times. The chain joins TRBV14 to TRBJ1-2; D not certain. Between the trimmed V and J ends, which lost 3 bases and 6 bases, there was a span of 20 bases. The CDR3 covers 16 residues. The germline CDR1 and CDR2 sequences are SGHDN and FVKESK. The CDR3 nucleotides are TGTGCCAGCAGCCACCGAGGACGGCTACCTTCTCATGGCTACACCTTC. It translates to CASSHRGRLPSHGYTF.

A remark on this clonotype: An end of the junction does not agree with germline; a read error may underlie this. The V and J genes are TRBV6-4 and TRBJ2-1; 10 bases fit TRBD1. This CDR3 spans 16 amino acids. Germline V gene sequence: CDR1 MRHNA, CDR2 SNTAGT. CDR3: CACSDSRTGGLNEQFF. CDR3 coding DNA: TGTGCCTGCAGTGACTCCAGGACAGGGGGTCTCAATGAGCAGTTCTTC.

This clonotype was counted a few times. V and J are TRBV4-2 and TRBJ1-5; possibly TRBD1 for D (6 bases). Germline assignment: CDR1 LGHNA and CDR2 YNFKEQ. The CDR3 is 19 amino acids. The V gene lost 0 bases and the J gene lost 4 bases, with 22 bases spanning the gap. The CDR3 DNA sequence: TGTGCCAGCAGCCAAGACGACCCTCACAGGGAGAGTGGAAATCAGCCCCAGCATTTT. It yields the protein CASSQDDPHRESGNQPQHF.

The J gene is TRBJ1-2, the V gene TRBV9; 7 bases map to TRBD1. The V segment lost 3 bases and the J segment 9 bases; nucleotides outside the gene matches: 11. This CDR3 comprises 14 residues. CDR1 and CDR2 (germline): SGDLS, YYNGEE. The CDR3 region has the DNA TGTGCCAGCAGCGCCCGACAGGGATCAAGTAGCTACACCTTC. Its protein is CASSARQGSSSYTF.

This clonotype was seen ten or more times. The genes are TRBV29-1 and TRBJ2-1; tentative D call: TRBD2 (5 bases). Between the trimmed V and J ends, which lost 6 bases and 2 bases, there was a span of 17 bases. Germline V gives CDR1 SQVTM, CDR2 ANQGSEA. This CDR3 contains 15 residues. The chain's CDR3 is CSVVLPRGPYNEQFF. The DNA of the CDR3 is TGCAGCGTCGTACTGCCGAGAGGGCCCTACAATGAGCAGTTCTTC.

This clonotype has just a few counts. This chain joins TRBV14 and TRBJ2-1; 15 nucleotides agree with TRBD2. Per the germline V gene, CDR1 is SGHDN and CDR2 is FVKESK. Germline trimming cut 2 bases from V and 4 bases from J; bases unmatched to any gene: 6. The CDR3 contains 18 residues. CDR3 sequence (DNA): TGTGCCAGCAGCCAAAATCCGGGACTAGCGGGGGGTTACAATGAGCAGTTCTTC. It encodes CASSQNPGLAGGYNEQFF. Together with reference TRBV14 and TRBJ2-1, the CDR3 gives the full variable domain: EAGVTQFPSHSVIEKGQTVTLRCDPISGHDNLYWYRRVMGKEIKFLLHFVKESKQDESGMPNNRFLAERTGGTYSTLKVQPAELEDSGVYFCASSQNPGLAGGYNEQFFGPGTRLTVL.